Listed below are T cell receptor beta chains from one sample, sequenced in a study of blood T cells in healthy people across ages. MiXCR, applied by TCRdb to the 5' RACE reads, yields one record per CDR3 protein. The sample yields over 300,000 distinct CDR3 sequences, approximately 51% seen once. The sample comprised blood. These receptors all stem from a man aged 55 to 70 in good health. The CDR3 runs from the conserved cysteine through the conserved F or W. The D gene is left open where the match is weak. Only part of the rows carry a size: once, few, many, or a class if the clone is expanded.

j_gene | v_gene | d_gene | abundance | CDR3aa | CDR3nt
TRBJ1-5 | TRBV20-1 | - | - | CSARYDSNQPQHF | TGCAGTGCTAGATACGATAGCAATCAGCCCCAGCATTTT
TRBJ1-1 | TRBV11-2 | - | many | CASSRRDIGGANRNTEAFF | TGTGCCAGCAGCCGGCGAGATATCGGGGGCGCGAATCGGAACACTGAAGCTTTCTTT
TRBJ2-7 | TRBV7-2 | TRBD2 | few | CASSLKTSGSNEQYF | TGTGCCAGCAGCTTAAAGACTAGCGGGAGCAACGAGCAGTACTTC
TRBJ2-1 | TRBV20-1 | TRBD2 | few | CSARESGGAGNEQFF | TGCAGTGCTAGAGAGAGCGGGGGGGCAGGCAATGAGCAGTTCTTC
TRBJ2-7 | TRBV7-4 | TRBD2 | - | CASTNGGAKRHEQYF | TGTGCCAGCACCAACGGGGGGGCGAAGAGGCACGAGCAGTACTTC
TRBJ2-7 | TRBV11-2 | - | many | CASSNRLEQYF | TGTGCCAGCAGCAACCGACTAGAGCAGTACTTC
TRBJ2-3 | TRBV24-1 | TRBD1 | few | CATSSDRGRTDTQYF | TGTGCCACCAGTTCCGACAGGGGTAGGACAGATACGCAGTATTTT
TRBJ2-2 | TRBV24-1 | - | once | CATSAEGLGGDTRELFF | TGTGCCACCAGTGCCGAGGGGCTGGGGGGTGACACCAGGGAGCTGTTTTTT
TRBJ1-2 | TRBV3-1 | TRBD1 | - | CASSPLTGGRYGYTF | TGTGCCAGCAGTCCCCTGACAGGGGGCCGCTATGGCTACACCTTC
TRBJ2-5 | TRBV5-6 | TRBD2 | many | CASSLAQRWWTSGLKTQYF | TGTGCCAGCAGCTTGGCCCAAAGATGGTGGACTAGCGGGTTGAAGACCCAGTACTTC
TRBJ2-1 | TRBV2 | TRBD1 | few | CASSPDRGAYNEQFF | TGTGCCAGCAGTCCCGACAGGGGCGCTTACAATGAGCAGTTCTTC
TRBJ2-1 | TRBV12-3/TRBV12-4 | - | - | CASSPGLGSGEQFF | TGTGCCAGCAGTCCGGGACTCGGGAGTGGCGAGCAGTTCTTC
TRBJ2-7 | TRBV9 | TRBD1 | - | CASSATGMGIQYF | TGTGCCAGCAGCGCGACAGGGATGGGGATTCAGTACTTC
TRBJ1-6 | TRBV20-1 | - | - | CSAARAGVDNSPLHF | TGCAGTGCTGCCCGGGCAGGGGTGGATAATTCACCTCTCCACTTT
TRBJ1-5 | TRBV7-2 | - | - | CASSSQPGNQPQHF | TGTGCCAGCAGCTCCCAACCTGGGAATCAGCCCCAGCATTTT
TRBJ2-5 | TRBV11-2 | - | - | CASSLDQGRFGETQYF | TGTGCCAGCAGCTTAGATCAGGGGCGGTTTGGGGAGACCCAGTACTTC
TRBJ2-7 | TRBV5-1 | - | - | CASSRQMSSYNEQYF | TGCGCCAGCTCCAGACAGATGAGCTCCTACAATGAGCAGTACTTC
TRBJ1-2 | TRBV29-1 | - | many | CSGVATGGYTF | TGCAGCGGCGTGGCTACAGGTGGCTACACCTTC
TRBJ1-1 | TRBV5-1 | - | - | CASSLFIGENTEAFF | TGCGCCAGCAGCTTGTTTATTGGTGAGAACACTGAAGCTTTCTTT
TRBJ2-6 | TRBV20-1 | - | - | CSARDPTVGANVLTF | TGCAGTGCTAGAGACCCGACAGTTGGGGCCAACGTCCTGACTTTC
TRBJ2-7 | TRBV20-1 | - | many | CSAPTRNYEQYF | TGCAGTGCTCCGACAAGGAACTACGAGCAGTACTTC
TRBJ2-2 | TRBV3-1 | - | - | CASSQRIANTGELFF | TGTGCCAGCAGTCAAAGAATAGCGAACACCGGGGAGCTGTTTTTT
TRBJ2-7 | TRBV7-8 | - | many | CASSLLVGREQYF | TGTGCCAGCAGCTTATTGGTTGGTCGCGAGCAGTACTTC
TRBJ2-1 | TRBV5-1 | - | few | CASSRGTRGDEQFF | TGCGCCAGCAGCCGCGGGACGAGGGGGGATGAGCAGTTCTTC
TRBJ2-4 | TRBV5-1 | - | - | CASSLGGATNIQYF | TGCGCCAGCAGCTTGGGGGGAGCCACAAACATTCAGTACTTC
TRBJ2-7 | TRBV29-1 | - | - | CSGDLGAEQYF | TGCAGCGGTGATTTGGGAGCCGAGCAGTACTTC
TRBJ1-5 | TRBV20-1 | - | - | CSARARDKRYSNQPQHF | TGCAGTGCTAGAGCCCGGGACAAACGTTATAGCAATCAGCCCCAGCATTTT
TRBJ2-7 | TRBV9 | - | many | CASSVDPEGLTVGEQYF | TGTGCCAGCAGCGTAGACCCCGAGGGCCTGACTGTGGGTGAGCAGTACTTC
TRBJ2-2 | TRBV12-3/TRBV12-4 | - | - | CASTPGLQTGELFF | TGTGCCAGCACCCCGGGACTCCAAACCGGGGAGCTGTTTTTT
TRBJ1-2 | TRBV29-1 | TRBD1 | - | CSAWDRGDGYTF | TGCAGCGCATGGGACAGGGGTGATGGCTACACCTTC
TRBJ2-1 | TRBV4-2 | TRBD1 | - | CASSQQDRGVGAYNEQFF | TGTGCCAGCAGCCAACAGGACAGGGGAGTGGGGGCCTACAATGAGCAGTTCTTC
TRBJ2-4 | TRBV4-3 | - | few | CASSQEWVGSAKNIQYF | TGCGCCAGCAGCCAAGAATGGGTGGGATCAGCCAAAAACATTCAGTACTTC
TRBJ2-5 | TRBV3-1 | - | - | CASSQGRKTQYF | TGTGCCAGCAGCCAAGGTCGGAAGACCCAGTACTTC
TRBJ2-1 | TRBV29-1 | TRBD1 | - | CSVDDRVSNEQFF | TGCAGCGTTGATGACAGGGTTTCCAATGAGCAGTTCTTC
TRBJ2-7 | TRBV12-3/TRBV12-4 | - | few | CASSPGAQLSYEQYF | TGTGCCAGCAGCCCGGGGGCCCAACTATCCTACGAGCAGTACTTC
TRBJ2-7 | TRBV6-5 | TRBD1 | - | CASSKTGIYEQYF | TGTGCCAGCAGCAAGACAGGGATCTACGAGCAGTACTTC
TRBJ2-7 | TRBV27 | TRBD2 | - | CASSSSGTSVNYEQYF | TGTGCCAGCAGTTCATCCGGGACTAGCGTAAACTACGAGCAGTACTTC
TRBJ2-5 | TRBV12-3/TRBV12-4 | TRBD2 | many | CASSFDSGRGETQYF | TGTGCCAGCAGTTTTGATAGCGGGAGGGGAGAGACCCAGTACTTC
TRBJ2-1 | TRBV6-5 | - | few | CASSYDPDWRSSYNEQFF | TGTGCCAGCAGTTACGACCCGGACTGGAGGAGCTCCTACAATGAGCAGTTCTTC
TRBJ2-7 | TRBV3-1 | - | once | CASSPGFQQYF | TGTGCCAGCAGCCCTGGATTTCAGCAGTACTTC
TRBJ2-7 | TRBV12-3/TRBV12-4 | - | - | CASSRLDSEQYF | TGTGCCAGCAGTAGGCTAGACAGCGAGCAGTACTTC